This T cell receptor beta chain is from a study of T cells after yellow fever vaccination. Regarding the study as a whole: Booster sampling recovered most clones from primary vaccination (roughly 97% CD4, roughly 86% CD8). A faster peak, day 5 versus 15, was reached by the weaker secondary response.

To note about this clonotype: As yet, its antigen is unknown.

5'RACE template switching produced TCR cDNA carrying a universal primer site and UMIs. TCRdb analysed the 5' RACE reads with MiXCR anew, one entry per CDR3 protein. Counted here are 510,000 or so distinct CDR3 sequences, roughly 19% occurring once; the ten biggest clones make up 13% to 15%. With V trimmed by 1 base and J by 0 bases, 3 bases remained unmatched. This CDR3 has 16 amino acids. Germline lookup yields CDR1 KGHSH and CDR2 LQKENI. This TCR was recovered from a man in his thirties or forties who received the YFV17D yellow fever vaccine. J is TRBJ2-1 and V is TRBV18; 7 nucleotides align to TRBD2. The sample here was PBMCs, taken 15 days after the yellow fever booster vaccination. In DNA, the CDR3 is TGTGCCAGCTCACCACTGCCGGGGGGCTCCTACAATGAGCAGTTCTTC. Translated, it gives CASSPLPGGSYNEQFF.